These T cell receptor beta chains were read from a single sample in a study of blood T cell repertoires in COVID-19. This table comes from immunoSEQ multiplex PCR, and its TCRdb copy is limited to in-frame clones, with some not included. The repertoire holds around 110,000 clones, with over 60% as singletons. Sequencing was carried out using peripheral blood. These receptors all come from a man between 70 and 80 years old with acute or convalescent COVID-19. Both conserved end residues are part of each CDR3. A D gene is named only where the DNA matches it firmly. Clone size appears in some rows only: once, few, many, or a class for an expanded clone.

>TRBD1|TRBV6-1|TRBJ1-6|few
TGTGCCAGCAGTGAAGGGACAGGGGATAATTCACCCCTCCACTTT
CASSEGTGDNSPLHF
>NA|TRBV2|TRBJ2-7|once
TGTGCCAGCAGTGATCCCACTCCCCCCGACGAGCAGTACTTC
CASSDPTPPDEQYF
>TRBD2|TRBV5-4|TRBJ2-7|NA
TGTGCCAGCAGCTTGGGGGGAGGGGCGGCCTACGAGCAGTACTTC
CASSLGGGAAYEQYF
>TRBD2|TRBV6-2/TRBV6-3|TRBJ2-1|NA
TGTGCCAGCAGTTCTAGCGGGGGGGCTTATGAGCAGTTCTTC
CASSSSGGAYEQFF
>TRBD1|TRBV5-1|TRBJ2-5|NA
TGCGCCAGCAGCTGGGGGACAGGGGGCTTTGGACAAGAGACCCAGTACTTC
CASSWGTGGFGQETQYF
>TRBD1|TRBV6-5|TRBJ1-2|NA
TGTGCCAGCAGTTACTCTGGCGGACAGGGTGGTGGCTACACCTTC
CASSYSGGQGGGYTF
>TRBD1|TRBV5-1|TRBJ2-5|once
TGCGCCAGCAGCCCGGGACAGGGTGGTGAGACCCAGTACTTC
CASSPGQGGETQYF
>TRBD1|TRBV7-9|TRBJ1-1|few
TGTGCCAGCAGCCAGCCGGGACAGGGGAACACTGAAGCTTTCTTT
CASSQPGQGNTEAFF
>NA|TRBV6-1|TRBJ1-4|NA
TGTGCCAGCAGTGAAGCGCACGGGTGGGCAGGGCTTGCAACTAATGAAAAACTGTTTTTT
CASSEAHGWAGLATNEKLFF
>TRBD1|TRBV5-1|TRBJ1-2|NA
TGCGCCAGCAGCCCTAGGGACAGAGACTATGGCTACACCTTC
CASSPRDRDYGYTF
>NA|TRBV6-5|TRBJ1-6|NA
TGTGCCAGCAGTCTCGACAGCTCCTATAATTCACCCCTCCACTTT
CASSLDSSYNSPLHF